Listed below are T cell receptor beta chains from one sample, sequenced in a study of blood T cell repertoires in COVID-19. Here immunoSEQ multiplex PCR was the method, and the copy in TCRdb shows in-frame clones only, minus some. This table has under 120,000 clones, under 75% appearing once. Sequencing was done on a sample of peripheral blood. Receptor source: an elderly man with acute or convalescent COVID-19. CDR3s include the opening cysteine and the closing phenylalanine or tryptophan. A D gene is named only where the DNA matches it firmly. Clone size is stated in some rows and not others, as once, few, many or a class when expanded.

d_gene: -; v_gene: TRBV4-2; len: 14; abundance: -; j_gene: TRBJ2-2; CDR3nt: TGTGCCAGCAGCCAAGATAGAGGGTCCGGGGAGCTGTTTTTT; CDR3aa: CASSQDRGSGELFF
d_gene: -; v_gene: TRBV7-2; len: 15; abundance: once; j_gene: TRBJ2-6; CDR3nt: TGTGCCAGCAGCTTAGCGCGAACTGGGGCCAACGTCCTGACTTTC; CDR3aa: CASSLARTGANVLTF
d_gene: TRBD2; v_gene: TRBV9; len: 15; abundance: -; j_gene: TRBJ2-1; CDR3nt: TGTGCCAGCAGCGCGCTAGCGGGAGGGCGGAATGAGCAGTTCTTC; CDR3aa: CASSALAGGRNEQFF
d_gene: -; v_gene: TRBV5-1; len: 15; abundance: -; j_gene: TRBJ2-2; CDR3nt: TGCGCCAGCAGCTTGGGGACAGAGAACACCGGGGAGCTGTTTTTT; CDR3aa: CASSLGTENTGELFF
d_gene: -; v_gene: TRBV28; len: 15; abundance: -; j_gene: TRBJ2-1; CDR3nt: TGTGCCAGCAGTCCATACCGCCAGGGTTGGGATGAGCAGTTCTTC; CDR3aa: CASSPYRQGWDEQFF
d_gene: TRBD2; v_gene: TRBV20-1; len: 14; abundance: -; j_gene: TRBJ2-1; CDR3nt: TGCAGTGCTAGTCTAAGCGGGATTTACAATGAGCAGTTCTTC; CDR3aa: CSASLSGIYNEQFF
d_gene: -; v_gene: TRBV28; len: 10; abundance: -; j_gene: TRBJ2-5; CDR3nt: TGTGCCAGCCGGCAAGAGACCCAGTACTTC; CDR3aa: CASRQETQYF
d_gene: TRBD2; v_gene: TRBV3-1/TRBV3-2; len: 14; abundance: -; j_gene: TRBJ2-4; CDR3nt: TGTGCCAGCAGCCAAGGTCCAGGGAGGGACATTCAGTACTTC; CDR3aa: CASSQGPGRDIQYF
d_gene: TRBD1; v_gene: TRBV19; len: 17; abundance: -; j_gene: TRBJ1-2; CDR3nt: TGTGCCAGTAGTCCCCAAACCGGGACAGGGCGGCGTGATGGCTACACCTTC; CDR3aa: CASSPQTGTGRRDGYTF
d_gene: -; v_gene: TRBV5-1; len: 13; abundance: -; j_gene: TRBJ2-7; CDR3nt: TGCGCCAGCAGCTTGGAACAGGTTGGCGAGCAGTACTTC; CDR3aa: CASSLEQVGEQYF
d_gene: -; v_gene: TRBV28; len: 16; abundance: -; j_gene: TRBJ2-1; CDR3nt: TGTGCCAGCAGTCGGGGATCGGGGGGCTTCTACAATGAGCAGTTCTTC; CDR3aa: CASSRGSGGFYNEQFF
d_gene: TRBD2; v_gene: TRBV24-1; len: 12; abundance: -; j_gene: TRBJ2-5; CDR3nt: TGTGCCACCGGGCGGGGGGGAGAGACCCAGTACTTC; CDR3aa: CATGRGGETQYF
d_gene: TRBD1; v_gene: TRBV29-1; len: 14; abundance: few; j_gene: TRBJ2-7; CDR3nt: TGCAGCGTTTCGAGGGGACAGGGTCCCTACGAGCAGTACTTC; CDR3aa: CSVSRGQGPYEQYF
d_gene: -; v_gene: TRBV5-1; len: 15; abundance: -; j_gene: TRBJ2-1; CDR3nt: TGCGCCAGCAGCTTGGCCAGCGGTGGGTACAATGAGCAGTTCTTC; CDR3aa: CASSLASGGYNEQFF
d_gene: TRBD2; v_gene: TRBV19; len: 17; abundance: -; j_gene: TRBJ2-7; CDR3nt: TGTGCCAGTACCCCCGGATTGGGACTAGCGGGTTCCTACGAGCAGTACTTC; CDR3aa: CASTPGLGLAGSYEQYF
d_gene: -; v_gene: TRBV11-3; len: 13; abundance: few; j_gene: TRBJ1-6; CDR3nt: TGTGCCAGCAGCTCCGACAGTAATTCACCCCTCCACTTT; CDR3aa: CASSSDSNSPLHF
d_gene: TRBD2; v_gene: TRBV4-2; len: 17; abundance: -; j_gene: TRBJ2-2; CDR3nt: TGTGCCAGCAGCCTGGTCGACGGGAGGGCCAGGGCCGGGGAGCTGTTTTTT; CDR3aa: CASSLVDGRARAGELFF
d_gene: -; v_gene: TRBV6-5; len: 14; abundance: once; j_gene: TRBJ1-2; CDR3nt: TGTGCCAGCAGCCTCGGGGATCCTAACTATGGCTACACCTTC; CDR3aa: CASSLGDPNYGYTF
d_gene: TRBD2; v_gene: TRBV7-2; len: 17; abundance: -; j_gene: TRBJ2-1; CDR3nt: TGTGCCAGCAGCTTCCTACCGGGACTAGCGGGTGCTTTCGAGCAGTTCTTC; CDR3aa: CASSFLPGLAGAFEQFF
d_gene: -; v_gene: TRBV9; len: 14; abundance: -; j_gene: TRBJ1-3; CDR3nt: TGTGCCAGCAGCACACCGGGACAACAGACTGACATATATTTT; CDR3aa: CASSTPGQQTDIYF
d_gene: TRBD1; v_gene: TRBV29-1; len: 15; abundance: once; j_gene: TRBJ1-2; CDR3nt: TGCAGCTCCGCTGTCCAGGGACAGGGTGCCTATGGCTACACCTTC; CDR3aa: CSSAVQGQGAYGYTF
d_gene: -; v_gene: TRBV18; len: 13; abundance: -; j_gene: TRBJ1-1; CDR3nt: TGTGCCAGCTCACCATACGGGGTAACTGAAGCTTTCTTT; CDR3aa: CASSPYGVTEAFF
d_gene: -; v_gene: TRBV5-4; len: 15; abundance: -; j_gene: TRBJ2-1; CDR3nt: TGTGCCAGCAGCTTGGACAGCAGCTCCTACAATGAGCAGTTCTTC; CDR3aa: CASSLDSSSYNEQFF
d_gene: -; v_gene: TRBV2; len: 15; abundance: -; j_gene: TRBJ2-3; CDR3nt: TGTGCCAGCAGTGATGTCTACCCTAGCACAGATACGCAGTATTTT; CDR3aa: CASSDVYPSTDTQYF
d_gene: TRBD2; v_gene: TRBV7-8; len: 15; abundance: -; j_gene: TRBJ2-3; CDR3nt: TGTGCCAGCAGACGCGGAGCGGGGCGCACAGATACGCAGTATTTT; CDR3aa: CASRRGAGRTDTQYF